This T cell receptor (beta chain) was identified during a study of response to subunit inactivated influenza vaccine. Study-wide results and caveats: A suggestion made by the authors is that each seasonal influenza vaccination recruits few new T cells.

TCRdb re-analysed the RT-PCR reads in MiXCR, keeping a single row per CDR3 protein. Of hundreds of thousands of distinct CDR3 sequences in the sample, about 15% were seen once. Trimming took off 4 bases at V and 1 base at J, with 10 bases between the two ends. This CDR3 has 14 residues. A word on this clonotype: The target antigen is unknown.

The TCR originated in a man aged 50 to 69 who received an inactivated influenza vaccine. V is TRBV12-3 or TRBV12-4 and J is TRBJ1-2; D call uncertain. This specimen consisted of CD4+ T cells sorted from PBMCs, obtained less than 30 months after vaccination. CDR3 bases: TGTGCCAGCAGTTCCGACGGAAATAACTATGGCTACACCTTC. As protein: CASSSDGNNYGYTF.